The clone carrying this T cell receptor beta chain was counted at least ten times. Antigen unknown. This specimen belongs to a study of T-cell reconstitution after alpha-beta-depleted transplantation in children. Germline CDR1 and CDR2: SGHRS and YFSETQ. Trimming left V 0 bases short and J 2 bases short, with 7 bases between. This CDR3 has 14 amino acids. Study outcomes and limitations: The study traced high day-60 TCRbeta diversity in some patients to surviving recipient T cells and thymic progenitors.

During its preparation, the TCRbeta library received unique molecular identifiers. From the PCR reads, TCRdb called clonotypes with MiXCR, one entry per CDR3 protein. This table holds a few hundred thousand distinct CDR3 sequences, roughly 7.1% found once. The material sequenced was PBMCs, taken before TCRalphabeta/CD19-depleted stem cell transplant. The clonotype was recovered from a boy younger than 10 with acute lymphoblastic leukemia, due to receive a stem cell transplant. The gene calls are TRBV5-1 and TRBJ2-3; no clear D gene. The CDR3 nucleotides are TGCGCCAGCAGCTTGGAGGCGGCCACAGATACGCAGTATTTT. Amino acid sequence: CASSLEAATDTQYF.